This is a list of T cell receptor beta chains from one sample in a study of blood T cell repertoires in COVID-19. TCRdb's copy holds only in-frame clones and misses some; the assay was immunoSEQ multiplex PCR. In the table there are 100,000 to 120,000 clones, more than 75% of which are singletons. The sequenced sample was peripheral blood. These receptors all stem from a woman aged 50 to 60 with acute or convalescent COVID-19. CDR3s include the opening cysteine and the closing phenylalanine or tryptophan.

j_call v_call cdr3_aa
TRBJ2-2 TRBV24-1 CATSDSGTGGGTGELFF
TRBJ2-7 TRBV7-9 CASSTRGSHYEQYF
TRBJ1-4 TRBV4-2 CASGGTGGGEKLFF
TRBJ2-3 TRBV6-5 CASSRGLAGPDTQYF
TRBJ2-5 TRBV10-3 CAIKGAGAVETQYF
TRBJ2-1 TRBV7-7 CASSLEPWSSGSNNEQFF
TRBJ2-7 TRBV3-1/TRBV3-2 CASSQGQVSSYEQYF
TRBJ2-4 TRBV7-9 CASSLKVTGENIQYF
TRBJ1-2 TRBV30 CAWGQGANGYTF
TRBJ2-2 TRBV19 CASTTAGGGELFF
TRBJ2-7 TRBV5-1 CASSEDSRSYEQYF
TRBJ2-3 TRBV24-1 CATGAGSPDTQYF
TRBJ2-7 TRBV12-3/TRBV12-4 CASSRTGSEQYF
TRBJ2-4 TRBV2 CASSETSGKAKNIQYF
TRBJ1-1 TRBV27 CASSFSAGAFFGTEAFF
TRBJ1-4 TRBV28 CASSFNGQFREKLFF
TRBJ1-6 TRBV11-2 CASSLGQGSPLHF
TRBJ1-4 TRBV27 CASTRRQGSEKLFF
TRBJ2-1 TRBV3-1/TRBV3-2 CASREAGAGLNEQFF
TRBJ1-2 TRBV20-1 CSANRGEGYTF
TRBJ2-1 TRBV6-4 CASSTGTRGGEQFF
TRBJ2-5 TRBV6-5 CASRWTGGTQETQYF
TRBJ1-4 TRBV30 CAWTDGEGPLNEKLFF
TRBJ2-3 TRBV11-3 CASSLGAGKGDTQYF
TRBJ1-2 TRBV7-9 CASSFRGGQGYTF
TRBJ1-5 TRBV6-5 CASSADRARNQPQHF
TRBJ1-1 TRBV2 CASSGRQLNTEAFF
TRBJ2-5 TRBV28 CASSTRLAAQETQYF
TRBJ1-3 TRBV6-5 CASRESSGNTIYF
TRBJ2-5 TRBV5-1 CASSGPGTDNQETQYF
TRBJ2-2 TRBV11-2 CASSAQGPGELFF
TRBJ2-1 TRBV5-1 CASSPSGTNEQFF
TRBJ2-1 TRBV5-4 CASSSPQASGYNEQFF
TRBJ2-1 TRBV2 CASNGQSYNEQFF
TRBJ2-5 TRBV6-5 CASSKASVLQETQYF
TRBJ2-2 TRBV3-1/TRBV3-2 CASSRLGGRAPNTGELFF
TRBJ1-5 TRBV24-1 CATATGHNSNQPQHF
TRBJ2-1 TRBV10-3 CAIRSALAGTHNEQFF
TRBJ2-3 TRBV11-1 CASSSTGFTDTQYF
TRBJ2-5 TRBV11-2 CASSSTGEPVIKTQYF
TRBJ2-7 TRBV5-1 CASSLDLDPYEQYF
TRBJ2-2 TRBV6-5 CASSGGANTGELFF
TRBJ2-7 TRBV7-2 CATNPGGTLSSYEQYF
TRBJ2-1 TRBV10-3 CAISESSGRSYNEQFF
TRBJ1-2 TRBV5-4 CASSKETLAYGYTF
TRBJ1-1 TRBV3-1/TRBV3-2 CASSFQGATEAFF
TRBJ2-5 TRBV3-1/TRBV3-2 CASSPGLAGAEETQYF
TRBJ2-1 TRBV14 CASSQLAGDNEQFF
TRBJ2-1 TRBV24-1 CATGQTLYNEQFF
TRBJ1-6 TRBV27 CASSLSAVAYNSPLHF
TRBJ2-7 TRBV9 CASSVGLGRAAYEQYF
TRBJ2-7 TRBV5-1 CASSKFGGTGEQYF
TRBJ1-2 TRBV30 CAWSDLTGGNYGYTF